This TCR beta chain was sequenced for a study of radiotherapy plus CTLA-4 blockade in lung cancer. General study results and limits: Radiotherapy was combined with ipilimumab, and tumor-derived TCR clones then expanded in blood.

Here immunoSEQ multiplex PCR was the method, and the copy in TCRdb shows in-frame clones only, minus some. Of roughly 30,000 clones listed, about 81% are singletons. Ipilimumab-mediated CTLA-4 blockade plus focal radiation was given to patients having chemo-refractory metastatic non-small-cell lung cancer. This clone has only a few counts. Its target is unknown. The sample here was peripheral blood, taken from a patient treated with radiotherapy plus ipilimumab. The clonotype originates from a human donor with non-small cell lung cancer that progressed on radiotherapy plus ipilimumab.

For the CDR3, the DNA is TGTGCCAGCAGTCCTCGCAATCAGCCCCAGCATTTT. It codes for CASSPRNQPQHF. The chain recombines TRBV6-5 with TRBJ1-5; D not certain. CDR3 length: 12 amino acids. Trimming took 5 bases from V and 2 from J, leaving 4 bases between them. Germline V gene sequence: CDR1 MNHEY, CDR2 SVGAGI.